The entry that follows covers one T cell receptor beta chain sequence. The protocol was immunoSEQ multiplex PCR, while the TCRdb copy is restricted to in-frame clones and leaves out a portion. The data hold over 200,000 clones, with roughly 90% observed a single time. The CDR3 runs to 16 residues. V was shortened by 0 bases and J by 0 bases, with 9 bases between the two germline ends. From germline, CDR1 is MRHNA and CDR2 SNTAGT. Cohort 3 recovered donors had two negative PCRs, clearance, or symptom resolution. The sample comes from a study of blood T cell repertoires in COVID-19. Sample: PBMCs or T cells enriched from blood (not recorded which). The chain recombines TRBV6-4 with TRBJ1-3, with a possible D match to TRBD1 (6 bases). The sequence came from a man aged 40-49 years who had recovered from COVID-19. The CDR3 coding sequence is TGTGCCAGCAGTGACTCAAGGGGGATCTCTGGAAACACCATATATTTT. Protein product: CASSDSRGISGNTIYF.